This entry lists 12 T cell receptor beta chains sequenced from one sample in a study of CD8+CD57+ T cells in acquired aplastic anemia. Genomic DNA constituted the template upon which TCR beta VDJ and CDR3 profiling was performed. Using its own MiXCR run on the reads, TCRdb lists one record per CDR3 protein. This table has 300,000 or so distinct CDR3 sequences, roughly 59% appearing once. The authors sequenced patients whose flow cytometry had shown CD8+CD57+ cell expansion. The sequenced sample consisted of sorted CD4+, CD8+, or CD8+CD57+ T cells (not recorded which) from PBMCs. These TCRs come from a human donor with aplastic anemia.

The V call is TRBV5-6, the J call TRBJ1-6; TRBD1 matches 8 bases. Trimming at V came to 4 bases and at J to 5 bases, leaving 5 bases not matched to a gene. Germline V gene data show CDR1 as SGHDT and CDR2 as YYEEEE. CDR3 length: 15 residues. The CDR3 DNA reads TGTGCCAGCAGCCTAAGACAGGGGAATAATTCACCCCTCCACTTT. It is translated as CASSLRQGNNSPLHF.

At least ten counts were recorded for this clonotype. The chain links TRBV6-5 to TRBJ1-1; 9 positions match TRBD1. The CDR3 length is 17 residues. V lost 0 bases, J lost 1 base, and 6 bases stayed unmatched. Per the germline V gene, CDR1 is MNHEY and CDR2 is SVGAGI. The CDR3 sequence: CASSYSRQGVSNTEAFF. The CDR3 region has the DNA TGTGCCAGCAGTTACTCGCGACAGGGGGTTTCGAACACTGAAGCTTTCTTT.

This clonotype came up many times. V and J are TRBV7-9 and TRBJ2-1; TRBD2 is a possible D gene (6 bases). The V gene lost 6 bases and the J gene lost 8 bases, with 11 bases spanning the gap. Germline V gene sequence: CDR1 SEHNR, CDR2 FQNEAQ (reference sequence). The CDR3 contains 12 residues. The CDR3 reads CASRGGSYEQFF. The CDR3 DNA sequence: TGTGCCAGCAGGGGGGGTAGCTATGAGCAGTTCTTC.

The chain recombines TRBV7-2 with TRBJ1-4, with D tentatively TRBD1 (5 bases). The CDR3 has 15 residues. The V gene lost 5 bases and the J gene lost 0 bases, with 10 bases spanning the gap. The germline V gene encodes CDR1 SGHTA and CDR2 FQGNSA. This chain's CDR3 is CASSRQTTTNEKLFF. CDR3 nucleotide sequence: TGTGCCAGCAGCCGACAGACTACAACTAATGAAAAACTGTTTTTT. The variable domain in full, completed from reference TRBV7-2 and TRBJ1-4, reads GAGVSQSPSNKVTEKGKDVELRCDPISGHTALYWYRQSLGQGLEFLIYFQGNSAPDKSGLPSDRFSAERTGGSVSTLTIQRTQQEDSAVYLCASSRQTTTNEKLFFGSGTQLSVL.

Remarks on this clonotype: This may be a read error, as it is one base from a much larger clone. The chain couples TRBV6-1 to TRBJ2-5; 9 nucleotides line up with TRBD2. V trimming: 0 bases; J trimming: 1 base; junction bases outside the gene matches: 3. This CDR3 comprises 16 residues. The germline CDR1 and CDR2 sequences are MNHNS and SASEGT. CDR3: CASSEATSGSQETQYF. The CDR3 nucleotides are TGTGCCAGCAGTGAAGCGACTAGCGGATCCCAAGAGACCCAGTACTTC.

Many counts were recorded for this clonotype. The chain is built from TRBV3-1 and TRBJ2-1; 9 bases agree with TRBD1. The CDR3 loop spans 16 amino acids. The V and J ends lost 2 bases and 4 bases, in that order; junction bases with no gene match: 6. The germline gives CDR1 LGHDT, CDR2 YNNKEL (reference sequence). This CDR3 reads CASSQITGGGYNEQFF. DNA for the CDR3: TGTGCCAGCAGCCAAATTACAGGGGGCGGTTACAATGAGCAGTTCTTC.

This clonotype was recorded at least ten times. V is TRBV12-3 or TRBV12-4 and J is TRBJ2-5; 8 nucleotides agree with TRBD2. J lost 3 bases, V lost 6 bases, and 6 bases had no gene match. This CDR3 has 14 residues. The CDR3 reads CASRAGSGKETQYF. The DNA of the CDR3 is TGTGCCAGCAGGGCGGGTAGCGGGAAAGAGACCCAGTACTTC.

The gene calls are TRBV5-1 and TRBJ2-5, with TRBD1 identical over 9 bases. Trimming at V came to 4 bases and at J to 5 bases, leaving 6 bases not matched to a gene. This CDR3 has 14 amino acids. Germline V lookup: CDR1 SGHRS, CDR2 YFSETQ. This chain's CDR3 is CASSLGQGVETQYF. CDR3 in DNA: TGCGCCAGCAGCCTGGGACAGGGAGTTGAGACCCAGTACTTC.

The rearrangement joins TRBV9 to TRBJ2-4, with 8 positions matching TRBD2. Looked up from germline, CDR1 is SGDLS and CDR2 is YYNGEE. This CDR3 has 13 amino acids. Unmatched junction bases numbered 3, after V lost 0 bases and J lost 10 bases. The CDR3 sequence is CASSVDTGGIQYF. The DNA of the CDR3 is TGTGCCAGCAGCGTAGATACGGGAGGGATTCAGTACTTC.

CDR3 DNA sequence: TGTGCCAGCAGCCTGGGGCCTAGGGGAGCGGCTAACTATGGCTACACCTTC. This translates into CASSLGPRGAANYGYTF. V usage is TRBV14 and J usage is TRBJ1-2; maybe TRBD1 (5 bases). The germline CDR1 and CDR2 sequences are SGHDN and FVKESK. V lost 4 bases and J 0 bases, leaving 18 bases between the germline ends. The CDR3 is 17 residues long.

This clonotype came up many times. The chain recombines TRBV3-1 with TRBJ2-7; D gene uncertain. CDR3 length: 15 amino acids. The germline CDR1 and CDR2 sequences are LGHDT and YNNKEL (reference sequence). Trimming pared 1 base from V and 2 bases from J, leaving 12 bases between. The CDR3 region is CASSQVPLSPYEQYF. The CDR3 region has the DNA TGTGCCAGCAGCCAAGTCCCGCTCTCTCCCTACGAGCAGTACTTC.

This chain connects TRBV20-1 to TRBJ2-3; D gene unclear. This CDR3 contains 12 residues. Trimming shortened V by 7 bases and J by 2 bases, and 10 bases separated the two germline ends. CDR1 DFQATT and CDR2 SNEGSKA come from the germline V gene (reference sequence). CDR3: CSDLPPTDTQYF. In nucleotides, the CDR3 is TGCAGTGACCTTCCCCCCACAGATACGCAGTATTTT.